This TCR beta chain was observed in a study of blood T cell repertoires in COVID-19. Overall study: Donors in Cohort 3 counted as recovered after two negative PCRs, clearance, or symptom resolution.

The length of the CDR3 is 16 residues. Germline V lookup: CDR1 SEHNR, CDR2 FQNEAQ (reference sequence). With V trimmed by 4 bases and J by 2 bases, 7 bases remained unmatched. As handled by the study authors: Amplification with reference gene primers provided the estimates of nucleated cell counts. Assay: immunoSEQ multiplex PCR; the TCRdb copy retains only in-frame clones and omits some. Clone size and the V and J calls come from that table; the DNA yielded D and trimming. Among some 190,000 clones listed, about 88% were seen once. Sequencing was performed on PBMCs or T cells enriched from blood (not recorded which). The receptor comes from a woman aged 40 to 55 in a cohort exposed to, infected with or recovered from COVID-19 (not recorded which). The chain is built from TRBV7-9 and TRBJ2-2, with 7 bases identical to TRBD2. The CDR3 loop reads CASSSQRDYNTGELFF. The CDR3 DNA reads as TGTGCCAGCAGCTCCCAACGGGACTATAACACCGGGGAGCTGTTTTTT.